This TCR beta chain was found in a study of human thymus T cells. Study observations and caveats: Thymic as well as blood repertoires seemed to favor certain V and J genes unevenly.

For this clone: Its antigen is currently unknown.

Resections obtained during corrective heart surgery supplied the thymus tissue. Some clones are missing from TCRdb's copy, which holds only in-frame ones; the method was immunoSEQ multiplex PCR. Here the sample spans 78,000 or so clones, just over 95% being singletons. Germline V gene sequence: CDR1 SEHNR, CDR2 FQNEAQ (reference sequence). This CDR3 spans 14 amino acids. Deletions cut 5 bases from V and 1 base from J, with 11 bases between. This sequence joins TRBV7-9 and TRBJ1-1; D unresolved. Sequenced input: thymus tissue. This sequence originates from a boy under two years old with a congenital heart defect but otherwise immunologically healthy. This CDR3 is CASSRLLPNTEAFF. CDR3 nucleotide sequence: TGTGCCAGCAGCCGCCTTCTACCGAACACTGAAGCTTTCTTT.